Below are 5 T cell receptor beta chains sequenced from a single sample in a study of T cell repertoires in cytomegalovirus infection. TCRdb re-called the reads through MiXCR, storing one row per CDR3 protein. The table shows about 80,000 distinct CDR3 sequences, with more than 3% occurring only once. Sequenced input: PBMCs. These receptors were obtained from a human donor in good health (CMV status not recorded). Some clones in this sample may be carry-over from other donors' samples.

This clonotype was picked up many times. The chain employs TRBV20-1 and TRBJ2-1; D assignment may be TRBD1 or TRBD2 (5 bases each). From germline, CDR1 is DFQATT and CDR2 SNEGSKA (reference sequence). Trimming pared 6 bases from V and 3 bases from J, leaving 18 bases between. The CDR3 extends over 15 amino acids. In DNA, the CDR3 is TGCAGTGCCCAACCCTTAGGGACGGACTACAATGAGCAGTTCTTC. As protein: CSAQPLGTDYNEQFF.

There are many counts of this clonotype. J is TRBJ1-2 and V is TRBV3-1; 8 nucleotides match TRBD1. The CDR3 length is 13 residues. V lost 6 bases, J lost 3 bases, and 3 bases stayed unmatched. Germline-derived CDR1 and CDR2 are LGHDT and YNNKEL (reference sequence). The CDR3 DNA reads as TGTGCCAGCAGAGGGGACAGGTACTATGGCTACACCTTC. It yields the protein CASRGDRYYGYTF.

This clonotype was observed many times. The chain carries TRBV7-2 and TRBJ2-5; 12 nucleotides line up with TRBD2. The CDR3 totals 18 residues. CDR1 and CDR2 (germline): SGHTA, FQGNSA. Unmatched junction bases numbered 11, after V lost 5 bases and J lost 1 base. The CDR3 spells CASSPQDLAGGSQETQYF. CDR3 sequence (DNA): TGTGCCAGCAGCCCGCAAGACCTAGCGGGGGGGTCCCAAGAGACCCAGTACTTC. The variable domain in full, with the rest retrieved from reference TRBV7-2 and TRBJ2-5, is GAGVSQSPSNKVTEKGKDVELRCDPISGHTALYWYRQSLGQGLEFLIYFQGNSAPDKSGLPSDRFSAERTGGSVSTLTIQRTQQEDSAVYLCASSPQDLAGGSQETQYFGPGTRLLVL.

This clonotype was recorded many times. The rearrangement links TRBV7-2 to TRBJ2-7; 8 bases line up with TRBD2. The CDR3 is 16 residues long. The germline CDR1 and CDR2 sequences are SGHTA and FQGNSA. Losses at the gene ends were 5 bases for V and 4 bases for J; bases not matched to a gene: 13. CDR3 sequence (DNA): TGTGCCAGCAGCCCACCTCCGGGACTAGGTTTTTACGAGCAGTACTTC. It is translated as CASSPPPGLGFYEQYF.

This clonotype was picked up many times. The chain has TRBV20-1 and TRBJ1-1; 10 nucleotides align to TRBD1. CDR3 length equals 14 residues. V dropped 7 bases and J dropped 0; count of bases not matched to a gene: 5. The V gene's germline CDR1 is DFQATT and CDR2 SNEGSKA (reference sequence). The CDR3 nucleotides read TGCAGTGGGCGGACAGGGGGAATGAACACTGAAGCTTTCTTT. Translation gives CSGRTGGMNTEAFF.